The present T cell receptor beta chain was sequenced within a study of response to subunit inactivated influenza vaccine. This CDR3 region has 14 residues. CDR1 is MNHEY, CDR2 SVGEGT, per germline. This clonotype occurred a few times. The antigen is undetermined. Broader study findings: The authors offered the suggestion that each seasonal influenza vaccination recruits few new T cells.

MiXCR was run by TCRdb on the RT-PCR reads, yielding one entry per CDR3 protein. The sample has fewer than 200,000 distinct CDR3 sequences; nearly 9.5% are singletons. The V call is TRBV6-2 or TRBV6-3, the J call TRBJ2-2; TRBD1 is a possible D gene (6 bases). Sequenced here: non-naive T cells sorted from PBMCs, sampled on the day of vaccination. The receptor comes from a man aged 50 to 60 who received an inactivated influenza vaccine. The CDR3 region is CAIYRDIGTGELFF. CDR3 coding DNA: TGTGCTATTTACCGGGACATCGGCACCGGGGAGCTGTTTTTT.